The 32 T cell receptor beta chains given below trace back to one sample, sequenced in a study of control samples from healthy donors and cancer patients. Sequenced by immunoSEQ multiplex PCR; TCRdb stores in-frame clones only, minus some. The sample has 150,000 to 170,000 clones, over 85% seen once; the top ten hold about 5%. Source material: blood. All receptors derive from a man aged 35-49 years in good health.

The V call is TRBV11-2, the J call TRBJ2-7; D is tentatively TRBD1 or TRBD2 (5 bases each). Germline-derived CDR1 and CDR2 are SGHAT and FQNNGV. The CDR3 runs to 13 residues. Trimming removed 7 bases at V and 7 bases at J, with 17 bases between. CDR3 in amino acids: CASTTPGAGEQYF. The CDR3 coding sequence is TGTGCCAGCACCACCCCCGGGGCGGGTGAGCAGTACTTC.

The chain recombines TRBV6-5 with TRBJ1-1; D is possibly TRBD1 (5 bases). This CDR3 is 15 amino acids long. The V end was cut by 2 bases, the J end by 1 base, with 11 bases between. Germline lookup yields CDR1 MNHEY and CDR2 SVGAGI. CDR3 nucleotide sequence: TGTGCCAGCAGTTACGTCCCGGGGCCGAACACTGAAGCTTTCTTT. Its protein is CASSYVPGPNTEAFF.

The chain links TRBV18 to TRBJ1-1; TRBD1 might be the D (6 bases). V was trimmed by 5 bases and J by 3 bases, leaving 13 bases between them. This CDR3 has 14 amino acids. CDR1 KGHSH and CDR2 LQKENI come from the germline V gene. The CDR3 here is CASSAQGPDTEAFF. CDR3 coding DNA: TGTGCCAGCTCAGCACAGGGCCCCGACACTGAAGCTTTCTTT.

The V and J genes are TRBV6-5 and TRBJ1-1, with 10 positions matching TRBD1. The germline gives CDR1 MNHEY, CDR2 SVGAGI. CDR3 length: 14 amino acids. With 7 bases clipped from V and 1 base from J, the junction kept 3 bases outside the gene matches. DNA for the CDR3: TGTGCCAGCATCCGGGACAGGGGGAACACTGAAGCTTTCTTT. Protein sequence: CASIRDRGNTEAFF.

By frequency in the sample, this clone is medium-sized. This rearrangement joins TRBV13 to TRBJ1-1; 12 bases map to TRBD1. J was trimmed by 11 bases and V by 4 bases; bases with no gene match: 5. This CDR3 has 13 amino acids. Germline V lookup: CDR1 PRHDT, CDR2 FYEKMQ (reference sequence). The CDR3 here is CASSSGQGARAFF. The CDR3 nucleotides read TGTGCCAGCAGCTCGGGACAGGGGGCAAGGGCTTTCTTT.

V is TRBV4-1 and J is TRBJ1-6; D is undetermined. The CDR3 is made up of 18 amino acids. The germline gives CDR1 MGHRA, CDR2 YSYEKL. Between the trimmed V and J ends, which lost 1 base and 2 bases, there was a span of 15 bases. The CDR3: CASSQASVRPAYNSPLHF. The CDR3 DNA reads as TGCGCCAGCAGCCAAGCGTCAGTCAGACCCGCCTATAATTCACCCCTCCACTTT.

The chain joins TRBV5-4 to TRBJ1-3, with a tentative D call TRBD1 (5 bases). Trimming left V 4 bases short and J 1 base short, with 12 bases between. The CDR3 runs 15 residues. Germline-derived CDR1 and CDR2 are SGHNT and YYREEE (reference sequence). CDR3 nucleotides: TGTGCCAGCAGCCCCGGGGGGGGTTCTGGAAACACCATATATTTT. Translation gives CASSPGGGSGNTIYF.

V is TRBV24-1 and J is TRBJ2-3, with 7 bases lining up with TRBD1. Losses at the gene ends were 9 bases for V and 6 bases for J; bases not matched to a gene: 8. CDR3 length equals 13 residues. Germline V CDR1 and CDR2: KGHDR, SFDVKD. The CDR3 sequence: CATATGTADTQYF. CDR3 sequence (DNA): TGTGCCACCGCGACAGGGACAGCGGATACGCAGTATTTT.

The gene calls are TRBV21-1 and TRBJ1-2. TRBV21-1 counts as a pseudogene. This CDR3 is 16 amino acids long. The CDR3 spells CASSPYPRKAYYGYTF. The DNA of the CDR3 is TGTGCCAGCAGCCCATACCCGAGGAAGGCCTACTATGGCTACACCTTC.

J is TRBJ1-2 and V is TRBV27; D uncertain. V lost 1 base, J lost 4 bases, and 10 bases lay in between. This CDR3 spans 14 amino acids. Germline V CDR1 and CDR2: MNHEY, SMNVEV (reference sequence). The CDR3 loop reads CASSLYRDFYGYTF. In DNA form, the CDR3 reads TGTGCCAGCAGTTTATATAGGGATTTCTATGGCTACACCTTC.

The J gene is TRBJ1-2, the V gene TRBV4-2; D is ambiguous. This CDR3 spans 14 amino acids. The germline V gene has CDR1 LGHNA and CDR2 YNFKEQ. V lost 0 bases and J 4 bases, leaving 9 bases between the germline ends. CDR3 in DNA: TGTGCCAGCAGCCAAGATTCAACCTCCTATGGCTACACCTTC. This codes for CASSQDSTSYGYTF.

J is TRBJ1-2 and V is TRBV30, with D possibly being TRBD1 (6 bases). CDR1 and CDR2 from the germline V gene are GTSNPN and SVGIG (reference sequence). CDR3 length: 12 amino acids. Trimming took 1 base from V and 7 from J, leaving 10 bases between them. CDR3 loop: CAWSGLGAGYTF. The DNA for the CDR3 is TGTGCCTGGAGTGGATTGGGGGCTGGCTACACCTTC.

The CDR3: CASSYAGASIYGYTF. In DNA form, the CDR3 reads TGTGCCAGCAGTTACGCGGGGGCCTCTATCTATGGCTACACCTTC. This chain links TRBV6-2 or TRBV6-3 with TRBJ1-2; weak D call: TRBD1 (6 bases). Germline values: CDR1 MNHEY, CDR2 SVGEGT. CDR3 length equals 15 residues. Trimming shortened V by 2 bases and J by 4 bases, and 14 bases separated the two germline ends.

V gene TRBV2 combines with J gene TRBJ1-5, with 8 bases fitting TRBD1. The CDR3 is made up of 15 amino acids. Per germline, CDR1 SNHLY and CDR2 FYNNEI. J lost 4 bases, V lost 6 bases, and 8 bases had no gene match. The CDR3 DNA reads as TGTGCCAGCAGGACCGGGACAGGCAGGAATCAGCCCCAGCATTTT. This codes for CASRTGTGRNQPQHF.

The V and J genes are TRBV19 and TRBJ2-1, with 9 bases fitting TRBD2. The V segment lost 6 bases and the J segment 5 bases; nucleotides outside the gene matches: 11. The CDR3 totals 16 residues. Germline V gene lookup returns CDR1 LNHDA and CDR2 SQIVND (reference sequence). The CDR3 nucleotides are TGTGCCAGTAGCGGGTCGGTGGTAGCGGGGGACAATGAGCAGTTCTTC. This codes for CASSGSVVAGDNEQFF.

This rearrangement joins TRBV28 to TRBJ1-6; D is unclear. The CDR3 has 13 amino acids. Deletions cut 3 bases from V and 10 bases from J, with 10 bases between. Germline V lookup: CDR1 MDHEN, CDR2 SYDVKM. In nucleotides, the CDR3 is TGTGCCAGCAGTTTTGTGGTAGACTCACCCCTCCACTTT. Translated, it gives CASSFVVDSPLHF.

The chain is built from TRBV11-2 and TRBJ1-2; D perhaps matches TRBD1 (6 bases). The germline V gene encodes CDR1 SGHAT and CDR2 FQNNGV. V was clipped by 5 bases and J by 3 bases, with 16 bases between them. The CDR3 runs 15 residues. CDR3 residues: CASSPGPGAYYGYTF. The DNA for the CDR3 is TGTGCCAGCAGCCCAGGACCAGGGGCTTACTATGGCTACACCTTC.

J is TRBJ1-3 and V is TRBV7-9; TRBD1 aligns across 8 bases. Per the germline V gene, CDR1 is SEHNR and CDR2 is FQNEAQ (reference sequence). V lost 5 bases to trimming and J lost 2 bases; unmatched junction nucleotides: 8. The CDR3 sequence is 16 residues long. The DNA for the CDR3 is TGTGCCAGCAGCCAAGACAGGGGAAAAGCTGGAAACACCATATATTTT. It is translated as CASSQDRGKAGNTIYF. Supplemented by reference TRBV7-9 and TRBJ1-3, the full variable domain reads DTGVSQNPRHKITKRGQNVTFRCDPISEHNRLYWYRQTLGQGPEFLTYFQNEAQLEKSRLLSDRFSAERPKGSFSTLEIQRTEQGDSAMYLCASSQDRGKAGNTIYFGEGSWLTVV.

This chain uses TRBV19 with TRBJ2-1, with 9 bases aligning to TRBD1. Per the germline V gene, CDR1 is LNHDA and CDR2 is SQIVND (reference sequence). V dropped 9 bases and J dropped 6; count of bases not matched to a gene: 3. The CDR3 totals 12 residues. The CDR3 sequence is CASADRGNEQFF. CDR3 sequence (DNA): TGTGCCAGCGCGGACAGGGGCAATGAGCAGTTCTTC.

The V gene is TRBV20-1, the J gene TRBJ1-2, with D uncertain. V was clipped by 8 bases and J by 2 bases, with 9 bases between them. Germline V CDR1 and CDR2: DFQATT, SNEGSKA (reference sequence). CDR3 length equals 11 residues. CDR3 sequence: CSSGANYGYTF. The CDR3 nucleotides are TGCAGTTCGGGCGCGAACTATGGCTACACCTTC.

This clone was observed once. The V and J genes are TRBV29-1 and TRBJ1-1; D remains unclear. Deletions cut 4 bases from V and 4 bases from J, with 10 bases between. CDR1 SQVTM and CDR2 ANQGSEA come from the germline V gene. There are 12 residues in the CDR3. The chain's CDR3 is CSVVVGSTEAFF. CDR3 DNA sequence: TGCAGCGTTGTAGTGGGGTCCACTGAAGCTTTCTTT.

The chain has TRBV2 and TRBJ1-3, with D tentatively TRBD1 (5 bases). V was shortened by 0 bases and J by 5 bases, with 14 bases between the two germline ends. Germline V gene sequence: CDR1 SNHLY, CDR2 FYNNEI. CDR3 length equals 16 residues. DNA for the CDR3: TGTGCCAGCAGTGAAGCGGCGGAGGGGAGTAGAAACACCATATATTTT. It is translated as CASSEAAEGSRNTIYF.

The chain links TRBV12-3 or TRBV12-4 to TRBJ1-1; 8 nucleotides agree with TRBD1. This CDR3 has 13 residues. After removal of 6 bases from V and 3 bases from J, the junction contained 3 bases not matched to a gene. CDR3: CASSRGQDTEAFF. The CDR3 region has the DNA TGTGCCAGCAGCCGGGGACAGGACACTGAAGCTTTCTTT.

The chain uses TRBV7-9 and TRBJ2-7; D remains unclear. This CDR3 region has 13 residues. Germline assignment: CDR1 SEHNR and CDR2 FQNEAQ (reference sequence). V lost 5 bases, J lost 0 bases, and 8 bases lay in between. This CDR3 is CASSPRSSYEQYF. In DNA form, the CDR3 reads TGTGCCAGCAGCCCCCGAAGCTCCTACGAGCAGTACTTC.

This clone was observed a single time. The V and J genes are TRBV24-1 and TRBJ2-3; 10 bases are a match to TRBD2. Germline CDR1 KGHDR, CDR2 SFDVKD. This CDR3 is built from 19 residues. J gave up 6 bases and V 3 bases, and 17 bases lay outside the gene matches. As DNA, the CDR3 is TGTGCCACCAGTGATCCCCCTCAGGGGTCTAGCGGGGGAACGGATACGCAGTATTTT. Amino acid sequence: CATSDPPQGSSGGTDTQYF.

The V and J genes are TRBV2 and TRBJ2-3, with 7 bases aligning to TRBD2. The junction had 5 bases not matched to a gene; V was cut back by 7 bases and J by 1 base. Germline CDR1 reads SNHLY; CDR2 reads FYNNEI. This CDR3 contains 14 residues. The CDR3 region has the DNA TGTGCCAGCAATCTGCTAGCGGGCACAGATACGCAGTATTTT. Translated: CASNLLAGTDTQYF.

This clone was recorded once. V is TRBV27 and J is TRBJ2-1; 7 bases are shared with TRBD2. The trim removed 5 bases at V and 9 bases at J, leaving 13 bases unmatched. The germline V gene has CDR1 MNHEY and CDR2 SMNVEV (reference sequence). The CDR3 has 15 residues. CDR3 in amino acids: CASSPRGRALGEQFF. The DNA of the CDR3 is TGTGCCAGCAGTCCCCGGGGGAGGGCGTTGGGTGAGCAGTTCTTC.

The chain combines TRBV6-2 or TRBV6-3 with TRBJ1-5; TRBD1 agrees at 7 bases. The CDR3 consists of 16 residues. Germline CDR1 is MNHEY and CDR2 is SVGEGT. Trimming removed 5 bases from V and 2 bases from J; junction bases left unmatched: 9. The CDR3 coding sequence is TGTGCCAGCAGTACTGCAGGGGGGTATGGCAATCAGCCCCAGCATTTT. Protein sequence: CASSTAGGYGNQPQHF.

The rearrangement joins TRBV7-9 to TRBJ1-5; perhaps TRBD1 as D (6 bases). V was clipped by 5 bases and J by 3 bases, with 14 bases between them. This CDR3 has 15 residues. CDR1 and CDR2 from the germline V gene are SEHNR and FQNEAQ (reference sequence). CDR3 sequence: CASSLGGGANQPQHF. The CDR3 DNA is TGTGCCAGCAGCCTTGGAGGGGGGGCCAATCAGCCCCAGCATTTT. The variable domain in full, with the rest retrieved from reference TRBV7-9 and TRBJ1-5, is DTGVSQNPRHKITKRGQNVTFRCDPISEHNRLYWYRQTLGQGPEFLTYFQNEAQLEKSRLLSDRFSAERPKGSFSTLEIQRTEQGDSAMYLCASSLGGGANQPQHFGDGTRLSIL.

This chain joins TRBV7-9 and TRBJ1-6; D is uncertain. CDR1 is SEHNR, CDR2 FQNEAQ, per germline (reference sequence). Trimming stripped 1 base from V and 7 bases from J, with 11 bases between. The CDR3 contains 15 residues. CDR3 residues: CASSLVEARNSPLHF. In nucleotides, the CDR3 is TGTGCCAGCAGCTTAGTGGAAGCAAGGAATTCACCCCTCCACTTT. The entire variable domain, with the rest obtained from reference TRBV7-9 and TRBJ1-6, is as follows: DTGVSQNPRHKITKRGQNVTFRCDPISEHNRLYWYRQTLGQGPEFLTYFQNEAQLEKSRLLSDRFSAERPKGSFSTLEIQRTEQGDSAMYLCASSLVEARNSPLHFGNGTRLTVT.

As concerns this clone: Other DNA sequences from this sample encode an identical CDR3 as well. This chain's CDR3 is CASSGEGQGYNEQFF. The CDR3 DNA is TGTGCCAGTAGTGGTGAGGGACAGGGTTACAATGAGCAGTTCTTC. The V and J genes are TRBV27 and TRBJ2-1; 9 bases match TRBD1. Germline V gives CDR1 MNHEY, CDR2 SMNVEV (reference sequence). The CDR3 runs 15 residues. Losses at the gene ends were 9 bases for V and 4 bases for J; bases not matched to a gene: 10.

The chain combines TRBV11-2 with TRBJ2-3; tentative D call: TRBD1 (6 bases). V lost 5 bases and J 0 bases, leaving 15 bases between the germline ends. This CDR3 is 16 amino acids long. Germline values: CDR1 SGHAT, CDR2 FQNNGV. CDR3 sequence: CASSRQEEISTDTQYF. CDR3 bases: TGTGCCAGCAGCCGACAGGAAGAAATCAGCACAGATACGCAGTATTTT.